These 3 T cell receptor beta chains originate from one sample sequenced in a study of patients and donors after allogeneic stem cell transplantation. TCRdb independently ran MiXCR on the RT-PCR reads; one entry per CDR3 protein. The table includes about a million distinct CDR3 sequences, roughly 18% detected once. Sequencing input: blood, either unsorted or a sorted T cell fraction (not recorded which). These receptors were collected from a human donor who was either an allogeneic HSCT recipient or a stem cell or donor lymphocyte infusion donor (not recorded which). It is not recorded whose cells these are; they may come from a transplant donor.

The chain has TRBV5-1 and TRBJ1-2; TRBD1 agrees at 9 bases. This CDR3 is built from 16 residues. Trimming took 2 bases from V and 7 from J; bases not matched to a gene: 12. Germline-derived CDR1 and CDR2 are SGHRS and YFSETQ. CDR3 amino acids: CASSLRLGQGLFGYTF. CDR3 nucleotide sequence: TGCGCCAGCAGCTTACGCCTGGGACAGGGCTTGTTTGGCTACACCTTC.

J is TRBJ1-2 and V is TRBV29-1, with D possibly being TRBD1 (6 bases). This CDR3 comprises 16 residues. Trimming left V 4 bases short and J 8 bases short, with 26 bases between. The germline gives CDR1 SQVTM, CDR2 ANQGSEA. The CDR3 spells CSVVPIQGRSAEGYTF. CDR3 DNA: TGCAGCGTTGTACCAATTCAGGGGAGATCCGCCGAAGGCTACACCTTC.

This chain connects TRBV6-5 to TRBJ1-1; D remains unclear. This CDR3 is built from 11 residues. Germline values: CDR1 MNHEY, CDR2 SVGAGI. V was cut by 6 bases and J by 4 bases, with 6 bases left in between. The CDR3 sequence is CASRMSTEAFF. DNA for the CDR3: TGTGCCAGCAGGATGAGCACTGAAGCTTTCTTT.